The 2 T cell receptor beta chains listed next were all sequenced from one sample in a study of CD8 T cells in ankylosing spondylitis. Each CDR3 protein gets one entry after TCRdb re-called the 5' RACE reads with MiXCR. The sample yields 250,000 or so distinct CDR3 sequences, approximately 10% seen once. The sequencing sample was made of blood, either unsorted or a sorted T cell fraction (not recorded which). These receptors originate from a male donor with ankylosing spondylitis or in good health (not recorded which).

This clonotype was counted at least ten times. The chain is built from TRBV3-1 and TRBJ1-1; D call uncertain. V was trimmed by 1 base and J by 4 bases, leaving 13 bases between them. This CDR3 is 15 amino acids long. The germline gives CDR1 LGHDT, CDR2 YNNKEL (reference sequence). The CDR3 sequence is CASSQAFAAGTEAFF. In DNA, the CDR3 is TGTGCCAGCAGCCAAGCTTTCGCGGCCGGCACTGAAGCTTTCTTT. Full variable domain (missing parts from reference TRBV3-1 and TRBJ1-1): DTAVSQTPKYLVTQMGNDKSIKCEQNLGHDTMYWYKQDSKKFLKIMFSYNNKELIINETVPNRFSPKSPDKAHLNLHINSLELGDSAVYFCASSQAFAAGTEAFFGQGTRLTVV.

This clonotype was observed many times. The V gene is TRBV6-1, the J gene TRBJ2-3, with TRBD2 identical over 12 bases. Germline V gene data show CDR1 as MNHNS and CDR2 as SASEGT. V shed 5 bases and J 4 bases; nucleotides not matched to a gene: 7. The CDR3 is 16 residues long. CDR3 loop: CASSPMTSGSADTQYF. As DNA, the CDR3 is TGTGCCAGCAGTCCTATGACTAGCGGGAGTGCAGATACGCAGTATTTT.